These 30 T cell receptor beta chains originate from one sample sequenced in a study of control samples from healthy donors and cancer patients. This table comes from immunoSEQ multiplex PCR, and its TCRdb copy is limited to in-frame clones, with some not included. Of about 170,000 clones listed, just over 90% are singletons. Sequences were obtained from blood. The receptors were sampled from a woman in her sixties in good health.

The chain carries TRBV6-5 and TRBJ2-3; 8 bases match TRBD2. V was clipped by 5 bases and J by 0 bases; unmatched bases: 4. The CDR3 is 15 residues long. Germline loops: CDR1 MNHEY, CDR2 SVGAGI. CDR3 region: CASSRGGPSTDTQYF. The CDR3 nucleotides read TGTGCCAGCAGTCGGGGGGGCCCTAGCACAGATACGCAGTATTTT.

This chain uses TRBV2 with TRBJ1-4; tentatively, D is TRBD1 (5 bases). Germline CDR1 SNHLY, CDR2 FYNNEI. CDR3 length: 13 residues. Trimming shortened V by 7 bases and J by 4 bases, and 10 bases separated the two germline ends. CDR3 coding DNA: TGTGCCAGCAAAGGGGCAAATAATGAAAAACTGTTTTTT. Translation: CASKGANNEKLFF.

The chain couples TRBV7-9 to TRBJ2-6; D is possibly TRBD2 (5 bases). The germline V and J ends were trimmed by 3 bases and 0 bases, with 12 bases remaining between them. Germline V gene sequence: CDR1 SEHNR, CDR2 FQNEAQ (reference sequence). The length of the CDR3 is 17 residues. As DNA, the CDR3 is TGTGCCAGCAGCTTGAGAACGGGGAGCTCTGGGGCCAACGTCCTGACTTTC. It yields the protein CASSLRTGSSGANVLTF.

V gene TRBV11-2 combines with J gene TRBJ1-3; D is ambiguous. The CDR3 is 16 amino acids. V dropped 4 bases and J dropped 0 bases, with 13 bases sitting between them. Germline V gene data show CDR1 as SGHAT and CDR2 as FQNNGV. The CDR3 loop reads CASSSRAESSGNTIYF. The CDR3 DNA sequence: TGTGCCAGCAGCTCCCGGGCGGAGAGCTCTGGAAACACCATATATTTT.

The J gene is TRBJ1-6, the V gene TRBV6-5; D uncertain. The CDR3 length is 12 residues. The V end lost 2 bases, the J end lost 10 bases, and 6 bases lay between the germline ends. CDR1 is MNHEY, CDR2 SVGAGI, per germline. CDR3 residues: CASSYLNSPLHF. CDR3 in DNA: TGTGCCAGCAGTTACCTTAACTCACCCCTCCACTTT.

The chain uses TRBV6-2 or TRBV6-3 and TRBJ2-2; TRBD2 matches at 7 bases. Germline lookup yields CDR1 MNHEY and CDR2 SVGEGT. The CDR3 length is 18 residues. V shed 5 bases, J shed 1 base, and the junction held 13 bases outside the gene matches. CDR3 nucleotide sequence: TGTGCCAGCAGTCTTCCGGGGGGTGTACCCCTGAACACCGGGGAGCTGTTTTTT. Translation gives CASSLPGGVPLNTGELFF.

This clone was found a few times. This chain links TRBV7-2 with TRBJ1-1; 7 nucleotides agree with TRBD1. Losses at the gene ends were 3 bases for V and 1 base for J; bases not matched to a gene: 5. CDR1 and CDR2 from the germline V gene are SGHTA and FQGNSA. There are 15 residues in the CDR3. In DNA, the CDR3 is TGTGCCAGCAGCTTGACAGGGCTTGGGAACACTGAAGCTTTCTTT. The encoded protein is CASSLTGLGNTEAFF.

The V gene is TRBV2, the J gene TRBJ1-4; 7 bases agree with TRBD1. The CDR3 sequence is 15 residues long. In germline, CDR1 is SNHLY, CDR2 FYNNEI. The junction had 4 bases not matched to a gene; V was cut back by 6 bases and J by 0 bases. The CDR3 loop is CASRWDRTTNEKLFF. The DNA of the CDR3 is TGTGCCAGCAGATGGGACAGAACAACTAATGAAAAACTGTTTTTT. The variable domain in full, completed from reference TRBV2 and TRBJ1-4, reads EPEVTQTPSHQVTQMGQEVILRCVPISNHLYFYWYRQILGQKVEFLVSFYNNEISEKSEIFDDQFSVERPDGSNFTLKIRSTKLEDSAMYFCASRWDRTTNEKLFFGSGTQLSVL.

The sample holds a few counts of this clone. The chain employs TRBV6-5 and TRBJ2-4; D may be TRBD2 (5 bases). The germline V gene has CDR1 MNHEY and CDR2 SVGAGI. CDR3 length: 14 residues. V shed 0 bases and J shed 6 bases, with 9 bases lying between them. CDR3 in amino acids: CASSYSQEVNIQYF. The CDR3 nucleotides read TGTGCCAGCAGTTACTCGCAGGAGGTAAACATTCAGTACTTC.

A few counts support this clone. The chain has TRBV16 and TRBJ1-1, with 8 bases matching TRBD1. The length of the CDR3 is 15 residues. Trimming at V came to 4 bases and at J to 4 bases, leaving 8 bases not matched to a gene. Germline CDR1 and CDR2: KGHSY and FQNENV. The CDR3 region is CASSRLTGAGTEAFF. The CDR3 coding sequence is TGTGCCAGCAGCCGCCTGACAGGGGCCGGCACTGAAGCTTTCTTT. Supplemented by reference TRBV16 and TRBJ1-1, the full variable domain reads GEEVAQTPKHLVRGEGQKAKLYCAPIKGHSYVFWYQQVLKNEFKFLISFQNENVFDETGMPKERFSAKCLPNSPCSLEIQATKLEDSAVYFCASSRLTGAGTEAFFGQGTRLTVV.

CDR3 sequence (DNA): TGTGCCAGCAGTTTATTCTGGGGACAGGGGGCCGGTAATGAAAAACTGTTTTTT. Its protein is CASSLFWGQGAGNEKLFF. The chain couples TRBV27 to TRBJ1-4, with 12 positions matching TRBD1. CDR1 MNHEY and CDR2 SMNVEV come from the germline V gene (reference sequence). This CDR3 is 18 amino acids long. The ends lost 1 base at V and 4 bases at J; junction bases unmatched: 7.

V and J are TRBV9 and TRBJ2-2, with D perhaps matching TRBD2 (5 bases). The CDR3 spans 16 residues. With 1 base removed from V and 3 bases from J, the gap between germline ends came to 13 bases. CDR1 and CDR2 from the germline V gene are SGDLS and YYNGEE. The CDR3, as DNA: TGTGCCAGCAGCGTATTAGGCGGGCCGGACACCGGGGAGCTGTTTTTT. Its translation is CASSVLGGPDTGELFF.

The CDR3 protein is CASSRILMETQYF. CDR3 in DNA: TGTGCCAGCAGTCGTATCTTGATGGAGACCCAGTACTTC. The rearrangement joins TRBV5-8 to TRBJ2-5; D unclear. With 5 bases removed from V and 5 bases from J, the gap between germline ends came to 13 bases. This CDR3 is 13 amino acids long. CDR1 is SGHTS, CDR2 YDEGEE, per germline.

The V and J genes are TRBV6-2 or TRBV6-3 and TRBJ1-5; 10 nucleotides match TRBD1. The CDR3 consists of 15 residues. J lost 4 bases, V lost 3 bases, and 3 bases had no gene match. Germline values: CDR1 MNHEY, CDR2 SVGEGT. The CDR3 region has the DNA TGTGCCAGCAGTTATAGGGGACAGGGGAATCAGCCCCAGCATTTT. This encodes CASSYRGQGNQPQHF.

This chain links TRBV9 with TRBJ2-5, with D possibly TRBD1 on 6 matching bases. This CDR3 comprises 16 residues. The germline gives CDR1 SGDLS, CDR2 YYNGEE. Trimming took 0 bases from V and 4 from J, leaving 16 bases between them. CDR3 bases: TGTGCCAGCAGCGTAGCAAGGGCAGGGGACCGAGAGACCCAGTACTTC. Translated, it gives CASSVARAGDRETQYF.

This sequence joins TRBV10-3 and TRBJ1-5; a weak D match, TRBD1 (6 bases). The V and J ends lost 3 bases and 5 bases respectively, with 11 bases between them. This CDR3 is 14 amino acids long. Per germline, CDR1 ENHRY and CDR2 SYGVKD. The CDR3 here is CAISDLQGHQPQHF. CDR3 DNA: TGTGCCATCAGTGATCTGCAGGGGCATCAGCCCCAGCATTTT.

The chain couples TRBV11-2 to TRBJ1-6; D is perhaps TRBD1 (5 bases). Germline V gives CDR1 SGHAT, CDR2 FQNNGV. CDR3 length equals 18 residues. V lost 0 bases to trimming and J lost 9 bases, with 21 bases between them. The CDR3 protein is CASSLDMRYGTRGSPLHF. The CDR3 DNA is TGTGCCAGCAGCTTAGATATGCGTTACGGGACTAGAGGTTCACCCCTCCACTTT.

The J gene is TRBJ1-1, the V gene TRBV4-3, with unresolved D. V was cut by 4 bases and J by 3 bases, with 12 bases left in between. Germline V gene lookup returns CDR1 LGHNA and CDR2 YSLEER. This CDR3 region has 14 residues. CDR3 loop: CASSPERHYTEAFF. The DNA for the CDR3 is TGCGCCAGCAGCCCTGAACGACATTACACTGAAGCTTTCTTT.

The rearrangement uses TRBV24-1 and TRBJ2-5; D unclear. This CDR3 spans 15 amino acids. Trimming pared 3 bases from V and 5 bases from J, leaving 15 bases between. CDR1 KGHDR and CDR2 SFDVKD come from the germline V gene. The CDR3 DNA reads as TGTGCCACCAGTGATCCCAGAGGCAAACCGGAGACCCAGTACTTC. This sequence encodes CATSDPRGKPETQYF.

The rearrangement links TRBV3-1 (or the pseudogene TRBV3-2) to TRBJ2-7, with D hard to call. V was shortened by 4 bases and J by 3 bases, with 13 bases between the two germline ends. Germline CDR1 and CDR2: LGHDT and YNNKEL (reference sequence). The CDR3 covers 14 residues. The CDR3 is CASSPNSFGYEQYF. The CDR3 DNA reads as TGTGCCAGCAGCCCCAACAGTTTCGGCTACGAGCAGTACTTC.

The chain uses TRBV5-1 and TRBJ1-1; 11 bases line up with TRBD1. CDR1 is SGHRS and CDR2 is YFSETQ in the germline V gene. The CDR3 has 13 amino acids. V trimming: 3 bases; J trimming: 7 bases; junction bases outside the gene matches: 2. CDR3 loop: CASSWGQGDEAFF. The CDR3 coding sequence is TGCGCCAGCAGCTGGGGACAGGGGGATGAAGCTTTCTTT.

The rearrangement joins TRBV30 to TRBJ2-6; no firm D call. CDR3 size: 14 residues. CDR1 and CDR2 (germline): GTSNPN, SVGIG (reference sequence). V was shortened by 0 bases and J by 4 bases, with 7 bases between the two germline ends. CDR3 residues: CAWSVMRGANVLTF. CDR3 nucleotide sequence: TGTGCCTGGAGTGTAATGCGCGGGGCCAACGTCCTGACTTTC.

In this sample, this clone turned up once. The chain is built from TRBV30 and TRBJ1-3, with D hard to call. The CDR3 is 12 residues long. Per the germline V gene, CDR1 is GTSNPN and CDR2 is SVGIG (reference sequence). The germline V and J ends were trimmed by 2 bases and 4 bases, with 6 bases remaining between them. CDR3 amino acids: CAWSIVGNTIYF. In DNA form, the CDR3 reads TGTGCCTGGAGTATTGTGGGAAACACCATATATTTT.

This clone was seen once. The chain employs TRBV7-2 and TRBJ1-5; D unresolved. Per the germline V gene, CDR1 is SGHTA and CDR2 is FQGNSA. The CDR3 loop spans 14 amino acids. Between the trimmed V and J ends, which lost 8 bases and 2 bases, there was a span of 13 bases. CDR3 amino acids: CASGSVYRNQPQHF. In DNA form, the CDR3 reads TGTGCCAGCGGGTCAGTTTATCGCAATCAGCCCCAGCATTTT.

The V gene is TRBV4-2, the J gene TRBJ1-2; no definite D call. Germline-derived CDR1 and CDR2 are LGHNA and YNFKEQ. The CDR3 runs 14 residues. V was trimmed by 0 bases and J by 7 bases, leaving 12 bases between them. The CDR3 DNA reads TGTGCCAGCAGCCAAGATTCCGGGATTGGTGGCTACACCTTC. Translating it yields CASSQDSGIGGYTF.

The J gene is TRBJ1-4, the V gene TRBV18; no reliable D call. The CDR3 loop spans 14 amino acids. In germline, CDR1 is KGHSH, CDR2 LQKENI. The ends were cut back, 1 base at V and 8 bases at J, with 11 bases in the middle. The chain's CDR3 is CASSPQALGEKLFF. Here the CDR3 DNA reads TGTGCCAGCTCACCACAGGCCCTTGGGGAAAAACTGTTTTTT.

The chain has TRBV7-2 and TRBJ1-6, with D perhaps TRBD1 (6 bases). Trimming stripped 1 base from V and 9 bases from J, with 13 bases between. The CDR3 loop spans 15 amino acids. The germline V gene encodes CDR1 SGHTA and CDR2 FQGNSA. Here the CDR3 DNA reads TGTGCCAGCAGCTTAGAACAGGGAGGGGTTTCACCCCTCCACTTT. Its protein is CASSLEQGGVSPLHF.

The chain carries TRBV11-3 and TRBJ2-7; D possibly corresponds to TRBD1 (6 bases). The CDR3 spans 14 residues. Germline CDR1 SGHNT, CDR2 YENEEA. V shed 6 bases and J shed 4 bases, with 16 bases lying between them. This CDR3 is CASRWGPRVYEQYF. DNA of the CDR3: TGTGCCAGCAGATGGGGGCCTCGCGTTTACGAGCAGTACTTC.

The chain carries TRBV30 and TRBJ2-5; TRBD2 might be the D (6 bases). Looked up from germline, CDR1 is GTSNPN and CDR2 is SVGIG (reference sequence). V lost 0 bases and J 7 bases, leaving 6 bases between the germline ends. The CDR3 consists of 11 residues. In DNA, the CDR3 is TGTGCCTGGAGTGTCGGGGGGACCCAGTACTTC. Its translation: CAWSVGGTQYF.

CDR3 in amino acids: CASSQEMEGWRAQHF. In DNA, the CDR3 is TGCGCCAGCAGCCAAGAAATGGAGGGTTGGAGGGCCCAGCATTTT. The rearrangement joins TRBV4-1 to TRBJ1-5; D is unclear. The CDR3 contains 15 residues. Trimming shortened V by 0 bases and J by 11 bases, and 17 bases separated the two germline ends. The germline V gene has CDR1 MGHRA and CDR2 YSYEKL.